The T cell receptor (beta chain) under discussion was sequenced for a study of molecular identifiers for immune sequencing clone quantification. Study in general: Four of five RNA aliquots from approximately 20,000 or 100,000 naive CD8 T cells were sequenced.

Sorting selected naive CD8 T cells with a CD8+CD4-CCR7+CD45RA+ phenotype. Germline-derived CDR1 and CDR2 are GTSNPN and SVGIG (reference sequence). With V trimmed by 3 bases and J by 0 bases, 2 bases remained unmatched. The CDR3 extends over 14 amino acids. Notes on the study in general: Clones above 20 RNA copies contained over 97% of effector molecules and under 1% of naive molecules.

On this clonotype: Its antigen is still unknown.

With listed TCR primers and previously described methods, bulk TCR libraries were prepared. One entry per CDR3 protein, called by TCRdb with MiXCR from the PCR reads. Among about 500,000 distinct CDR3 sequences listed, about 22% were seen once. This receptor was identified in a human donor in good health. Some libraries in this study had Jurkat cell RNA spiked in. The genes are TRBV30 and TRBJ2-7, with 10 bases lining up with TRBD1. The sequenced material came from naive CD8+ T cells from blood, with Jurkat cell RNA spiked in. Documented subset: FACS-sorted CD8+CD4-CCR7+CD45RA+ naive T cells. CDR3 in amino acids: CAWSWDRGSYEQYF. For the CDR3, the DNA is TGTGCCTGGAGCTGGGACAGGGGCTCCTACGAGCAGTACTTC.